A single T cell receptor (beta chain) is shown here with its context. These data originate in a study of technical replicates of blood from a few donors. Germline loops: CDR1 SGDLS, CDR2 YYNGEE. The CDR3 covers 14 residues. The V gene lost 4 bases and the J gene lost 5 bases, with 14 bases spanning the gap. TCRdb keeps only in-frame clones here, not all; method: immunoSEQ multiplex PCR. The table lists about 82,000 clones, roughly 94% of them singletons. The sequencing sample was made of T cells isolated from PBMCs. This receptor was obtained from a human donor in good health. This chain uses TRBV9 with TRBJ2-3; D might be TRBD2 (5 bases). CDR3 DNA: TGTGCCAGCAGCCCAGGAGGTTTTATAGATACGCAGTATTTT. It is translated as CASSPGGFIDTQYF.